The T cell receptor beta chain described here comes from a study of blood T cells in healthy people across ages. Study results and limitations: What prevented conclusive comparison of naive and antigen-experienced cells was that PBMCs were unsorted. Researchers report that TCR beta diversity correlated strongly with naive T cell percentage.

The CDR3 covers 17 residues. Germline CDR1 SGHRS, CDR2 YFSETQ. Trimming removed 7 bases from V and 2 bases from J; junction bases left unmatched: 10. This clonotype was observed a handful of times. Its antigen is undetermined. Using a J-beta primer mix together with a sample-barcoded 5' primer, a second PCR was run for roughly 6 to 12 cycles. Each cDNA molecule received a tag from a template-switch adaptor that had 12 random nucleotides. TCRdb recomputed calls from the 5' RACE reads with MiXCR, one row per CDR3 protein. The repertoire holds more than 1,400,000 distinct CDR3 sequences, with around two fifths as singletons. Extractions gave at least 5 micrograms of total RNA per sample.

The sequencing input was blood. This chain uses TRBV5-1 with TRBJ2-2, with TRBD2 identical over 11 bases. The TCR was taken from a woman aged 18-29 years in good health. CDR3 region: CASSALGTSGNTGELFF. CDR3 nucleotide sequence: TGCGCCAGCTCGGCCCTGGGGACTAGCGGCAACACCGGGGAGCTGTTTTTT.